The clone carrying this T cell receptor beta chain was seen at least ten times. Its target is unknown. As for time point: longitudinal time-point 3. The unsorted libraries were prepared from 2 million PBMCs (stored at -80 C). This specimen belongs to a study of neurological immune-mediated disorders. Findings and caveats of the study: Phylogenetic grouping assigned the repertoires of 18 of 34 multiple sclerosis patients to a single related-CDR3 cluster, which may represent a signature. There was no clinical or MRI feature that was associated with the multiple sclerosis repertoire cluster.

The CDR3 runs 13 residues. V lost 5 bases and J 9 bases, leaving 14 bases between the germline ends. Per germline, CDR1 SGHTA and CDR2 FQGNSA. The method for making cDNA was 5'RACE, and it used 10-nucleotide random UMIs. TCRdb redid the calling of the 5' RACE reads with MiXCR, one entry per CDR3 protein. This table holds approximately 89,000 distinct CDR3 sequences, under 4.5% found once. The clonotype originates from a woman in her sixties or seventies with multiple sclerosis. The chain uses TRBV7-2 and TRBJ1-5; weak D call: TRBD1 (5 bases). Sequenced: PBMCs. CDR3 loop: CASSRDGQGPQHF. The CDR3 DNA sequence: TGTGCCAGCAGCAGGGACGGGCAGGGGCCCCAGCATTTT. The variable domain in full, completed from reference TRBV7-2 and TRBJ1-5, reads GAGVSQSPSNKVTEKGKDVELRCDPISGHTALYWYRQSLGQGLEFLIYFQGNSAPDKSGLPSDRFSAERTGGSVSTLTIQRTQQEDSAVYLCASSRDGQGPQHFGDGTRLSIL.